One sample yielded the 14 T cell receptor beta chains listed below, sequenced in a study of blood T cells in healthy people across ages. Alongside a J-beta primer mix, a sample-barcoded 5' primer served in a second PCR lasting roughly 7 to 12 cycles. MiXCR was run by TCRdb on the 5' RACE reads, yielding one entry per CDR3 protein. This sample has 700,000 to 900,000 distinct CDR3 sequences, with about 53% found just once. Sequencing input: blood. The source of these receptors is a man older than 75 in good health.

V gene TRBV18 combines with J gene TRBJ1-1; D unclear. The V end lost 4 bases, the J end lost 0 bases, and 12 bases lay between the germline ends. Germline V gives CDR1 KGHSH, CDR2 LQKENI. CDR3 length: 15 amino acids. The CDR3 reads CASSLLDRMNTEAFF. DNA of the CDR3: TGTGCCAGCTCACTATTAGACCGCATGAACACTGAAGCTTTCTTT. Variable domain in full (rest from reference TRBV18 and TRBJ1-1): NAGVMQNPRHLVRRRGQEARLRCSPMKGHSHVYWYRQLPEEGLKFMVYLQKENIIDESGMPKERFSAEFPKEGPSILRIQQVVRGDSAAYFCASSLLDRMNTEAFFGQGTRLTVV.

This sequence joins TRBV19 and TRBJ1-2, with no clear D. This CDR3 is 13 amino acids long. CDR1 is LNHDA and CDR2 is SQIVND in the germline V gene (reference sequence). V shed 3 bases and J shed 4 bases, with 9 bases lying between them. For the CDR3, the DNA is TGTGCCAGTAGTATTCTTGACCGCTATGGCTACACCTTC. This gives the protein CASSILDRYGYTF. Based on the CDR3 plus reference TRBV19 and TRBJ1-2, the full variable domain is DGGITQSPKYLFRKEGQNVTLSCEQNLNHDAMYWYRQDPGQGLRLIYYSQIVNDFQKGDIAEGYSVSREKKESFPLTVTSAQKNPTAFYLCASSILDRYGYTFGSGTRLTVV.

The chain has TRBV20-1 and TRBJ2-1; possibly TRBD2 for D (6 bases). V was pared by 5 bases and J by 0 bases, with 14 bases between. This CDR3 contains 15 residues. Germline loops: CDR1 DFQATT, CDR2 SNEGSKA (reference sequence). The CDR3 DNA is TGCAGTGCTCAGATACTAGCCAGCTCCTACAATGAGCAGTTCTTC. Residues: CSAQILASSYNEQFF.

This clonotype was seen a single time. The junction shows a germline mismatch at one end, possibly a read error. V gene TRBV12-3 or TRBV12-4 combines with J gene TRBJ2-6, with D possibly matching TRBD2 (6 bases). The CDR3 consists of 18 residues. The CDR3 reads CASSLKEGLNSGANALTF. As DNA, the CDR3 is TGTGCCAGCAGTTTGAAGGAGGGCCTCAACTCTGGGGCCAACGCCCTGACTTTC.

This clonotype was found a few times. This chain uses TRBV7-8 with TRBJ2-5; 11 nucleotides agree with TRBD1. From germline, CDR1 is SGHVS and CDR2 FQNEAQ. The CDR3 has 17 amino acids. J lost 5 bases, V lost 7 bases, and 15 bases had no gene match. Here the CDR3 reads CASTPRARTGGHETQYF. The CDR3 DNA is TGTGCCAGCACCCCTAGGGCAAGGACAGGGGGCCATGAGACCCAGTACTTC.

In nucleotides, the CDR3 is TGTGCCATCAGCGAGAGGGTGGGCGATGGACAGGGAAAACACGAGCAGTACTTC. Protein product: CAISERVGDGQGKHEQYF. This chain joins TRBV10-3 and TRBJ2-7; 8 bases line up with TRBD1. Per germline, CDR1 ENHRY and CDR2 SYGVKD. The CDR3 runs to 18 residues. Germline trimming cut 6 bases from V and 5 bases from J; bases unmatched to any gene: 21.

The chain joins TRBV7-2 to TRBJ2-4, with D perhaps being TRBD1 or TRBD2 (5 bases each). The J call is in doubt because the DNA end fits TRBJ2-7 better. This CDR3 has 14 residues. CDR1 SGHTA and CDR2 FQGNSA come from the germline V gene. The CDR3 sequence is CASSLRPGPYEQYF. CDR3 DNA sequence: TGTGCCAGCAGCTTACGGCCGGGACCATACGAGCAGTACTTC.

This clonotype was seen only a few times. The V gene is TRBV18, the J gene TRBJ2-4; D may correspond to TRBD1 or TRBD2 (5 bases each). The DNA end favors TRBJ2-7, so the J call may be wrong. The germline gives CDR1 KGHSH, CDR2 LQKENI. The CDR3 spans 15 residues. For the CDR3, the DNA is TGTGCCAGCTCACCAAGAGCCGGGGCCTCCTACGAGCAGTACTTC. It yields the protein CASSPRAGASYEQYF.

The CDR3 here is CASSSTGGVTEAFF. The CDR3 DNA reads as TGTGCCAGCAGCTCGACAGGGGGCGTAACTGAAGCTTTCTTT. This sequence joins TRBV7-3 and TRBJ1-1, with 10 bases lining up with TRBD1. CDR1 and CDR2 (germline): SGHTA, FQGTGA. V was clipped by 4 bases and J by 5 bases; unmatched bases: 4. The CDR3 extends over 14 amino acids. Based on the CDR3 plus reference TRBV7-3 and TRBJ1-1, the full variable domain is GAGVSQTPSNKVTEKGKYVELRCDPISGHTALYWYRQSLGQGPEFLIYFQGTGAADDSGLPNDRFFAVRPEGSVSTLKIQRTERGDSAVYLCASSSTGGVTEAFFGQGTRLTVV.

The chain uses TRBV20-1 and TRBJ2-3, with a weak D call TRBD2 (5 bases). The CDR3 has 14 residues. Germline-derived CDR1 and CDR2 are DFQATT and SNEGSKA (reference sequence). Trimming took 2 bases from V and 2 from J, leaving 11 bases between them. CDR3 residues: CSARRTVSTDTQYF. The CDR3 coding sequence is TGCAGTGCTAGAAGGACTGTATCCACAGATACGCAGTATTTT.

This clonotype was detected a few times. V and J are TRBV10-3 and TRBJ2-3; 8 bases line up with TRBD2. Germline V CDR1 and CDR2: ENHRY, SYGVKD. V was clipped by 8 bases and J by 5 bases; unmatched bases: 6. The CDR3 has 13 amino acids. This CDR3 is CAIGLAGVDTQYF. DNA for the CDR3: TGTGCCATCGGACTAGCTGGGGTAGATACGCAGTATTTT.

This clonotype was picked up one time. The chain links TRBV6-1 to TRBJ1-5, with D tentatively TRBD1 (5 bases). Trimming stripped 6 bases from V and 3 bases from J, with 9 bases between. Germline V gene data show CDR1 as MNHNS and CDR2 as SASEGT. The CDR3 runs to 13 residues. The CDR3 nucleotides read TGTGCCAGCAGGAGCGGACACAATCAGCCCCAGCATTTT. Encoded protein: CASRSGHNQPQHF.

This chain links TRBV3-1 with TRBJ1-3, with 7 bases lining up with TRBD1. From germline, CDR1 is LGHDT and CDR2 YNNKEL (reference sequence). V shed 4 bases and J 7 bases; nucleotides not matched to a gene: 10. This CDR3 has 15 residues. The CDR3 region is CASSPYGTEGNTIYF. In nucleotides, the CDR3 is TGTGCCAGCAGCCCGTACGGGACAGAGGGGAACACCATATATTTT.

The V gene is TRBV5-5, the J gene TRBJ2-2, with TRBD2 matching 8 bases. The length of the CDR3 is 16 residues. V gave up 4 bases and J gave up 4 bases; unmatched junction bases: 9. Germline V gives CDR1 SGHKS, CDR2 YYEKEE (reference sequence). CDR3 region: CASSPPLLAATGELFF. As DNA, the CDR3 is TGTGCCAGCAGCCCTCCCCTACTAGCGGCCACCGGGGAGCTGTTTTTT.